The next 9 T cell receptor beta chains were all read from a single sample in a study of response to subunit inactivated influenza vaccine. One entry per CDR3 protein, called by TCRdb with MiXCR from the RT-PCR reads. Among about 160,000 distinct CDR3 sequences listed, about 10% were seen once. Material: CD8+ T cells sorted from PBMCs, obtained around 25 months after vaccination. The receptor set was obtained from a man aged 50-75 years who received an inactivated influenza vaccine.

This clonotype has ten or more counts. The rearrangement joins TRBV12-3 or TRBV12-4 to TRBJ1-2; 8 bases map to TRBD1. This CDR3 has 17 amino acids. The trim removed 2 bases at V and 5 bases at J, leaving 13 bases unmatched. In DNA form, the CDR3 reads TGTGCCAGCAGTTTACCCCCAGGGGGCGGAGGAGGTTATGGCTACACCTTC. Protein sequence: CASSLPPGGGGGYGYTF.

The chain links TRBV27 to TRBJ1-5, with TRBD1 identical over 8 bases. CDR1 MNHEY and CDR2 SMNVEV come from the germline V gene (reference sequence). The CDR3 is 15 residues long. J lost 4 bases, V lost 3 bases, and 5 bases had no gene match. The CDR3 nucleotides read TGTGCCAGCAGTTTGTCCCAGGGGGCAAATCAGCCCCAGCATTTT. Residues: CASSLSQGANQPQHF.

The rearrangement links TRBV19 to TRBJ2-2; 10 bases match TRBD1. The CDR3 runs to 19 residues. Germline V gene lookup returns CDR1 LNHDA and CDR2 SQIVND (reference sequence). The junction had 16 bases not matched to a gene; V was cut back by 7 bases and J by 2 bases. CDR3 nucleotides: TGTGCCAGTACCTTAAGGGCCGGGACAGGGGCTTATAACACCGGGGAGCTGTTTTTT. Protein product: CASTLRAGTGAYNTGELFF.

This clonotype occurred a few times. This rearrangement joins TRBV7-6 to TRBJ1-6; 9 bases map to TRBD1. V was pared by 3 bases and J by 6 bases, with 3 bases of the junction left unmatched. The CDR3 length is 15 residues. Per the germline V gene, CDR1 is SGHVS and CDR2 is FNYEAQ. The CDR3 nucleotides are TGTGCCAGCAGCTTTACAGGGGGCTTTAATTCACCCCTCCACTTT. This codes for CASSFTGGFNSPLHF.

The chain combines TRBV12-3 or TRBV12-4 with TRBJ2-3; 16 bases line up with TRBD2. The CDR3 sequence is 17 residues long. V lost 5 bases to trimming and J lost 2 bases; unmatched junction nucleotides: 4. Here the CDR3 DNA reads TGTGCCAGCAGTGGGACTAGCGGGGGGGCGTTCACAGATACGCAGTATTTT. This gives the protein CASSGTSGGAFTDTQYF.

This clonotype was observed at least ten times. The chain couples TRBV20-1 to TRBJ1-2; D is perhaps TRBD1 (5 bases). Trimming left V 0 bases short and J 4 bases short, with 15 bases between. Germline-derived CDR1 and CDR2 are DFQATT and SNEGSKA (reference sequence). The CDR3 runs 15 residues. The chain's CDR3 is CSARDFKGPVYGYTF. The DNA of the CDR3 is TGCAGTGCTAGAGATTTCAAGGGGCCGGTCTATGGCTACACCTTC.

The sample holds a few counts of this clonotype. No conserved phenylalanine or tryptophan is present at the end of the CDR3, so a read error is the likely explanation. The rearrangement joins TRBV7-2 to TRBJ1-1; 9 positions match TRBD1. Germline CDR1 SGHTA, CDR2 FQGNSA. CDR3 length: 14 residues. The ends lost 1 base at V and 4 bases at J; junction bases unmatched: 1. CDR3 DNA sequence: TGTGCCAGCAGCTTAGTGACAGGGGGCACTGAAGCTTTCCTT. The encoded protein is CASSLVTGGTEAFL.

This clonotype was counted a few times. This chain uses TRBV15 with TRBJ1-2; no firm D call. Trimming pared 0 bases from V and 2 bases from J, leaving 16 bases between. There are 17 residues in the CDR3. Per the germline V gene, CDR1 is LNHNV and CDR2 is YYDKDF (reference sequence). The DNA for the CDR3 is TGTGCCACCAGCAGAGATGGTCTGGGGAGAGACAACTATGGCTACACCTTC. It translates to CATSRDGLGRDNYGYTF.

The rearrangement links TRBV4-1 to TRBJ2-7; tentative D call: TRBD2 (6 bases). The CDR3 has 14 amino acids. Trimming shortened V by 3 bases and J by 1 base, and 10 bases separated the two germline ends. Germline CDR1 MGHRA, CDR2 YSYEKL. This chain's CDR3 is CASSQVAESYEQYF. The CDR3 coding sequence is TGCGCCAGCAGCCAGGTAGCGGAGTCCTACGAGCAGTACTTC.